In its sample, the clone carrying this T cell receptor (beta chain) was seen a few times. This entry comes from a study of T cell responses to AZD1222 COVID-19 vaccine. Profiled with immunoSEQ multiplex PCR; TCRdb holds only in-frame clones, not every one. The repertoire holds roughly 140,000 clones, with 90% as singletons. Germline CDR1 reads MNHEY; CDR2 reads SVGAGI. Trimming at V came to 6 bases and at J to 3 bases, leaving 8 bases not matched to a gene. CDR3 length: 15 residues. The gene calls are TRBV6-5 and TRBJ2-7; TRBD1 agrees at 10 bases. This TCR was sampled from an adult who received the AZD1222 COVID-19 vaccine. The source material was peripheral blood, sampled 28 days after the second AZD1222 dose. The CDR3 region has the DNA TGTGCCAGCAGCTTCAGACAGGGGGCCCACTACGAGCAGTACTTC. Amino acid sequence: CASSFRQGAHYEQYF.